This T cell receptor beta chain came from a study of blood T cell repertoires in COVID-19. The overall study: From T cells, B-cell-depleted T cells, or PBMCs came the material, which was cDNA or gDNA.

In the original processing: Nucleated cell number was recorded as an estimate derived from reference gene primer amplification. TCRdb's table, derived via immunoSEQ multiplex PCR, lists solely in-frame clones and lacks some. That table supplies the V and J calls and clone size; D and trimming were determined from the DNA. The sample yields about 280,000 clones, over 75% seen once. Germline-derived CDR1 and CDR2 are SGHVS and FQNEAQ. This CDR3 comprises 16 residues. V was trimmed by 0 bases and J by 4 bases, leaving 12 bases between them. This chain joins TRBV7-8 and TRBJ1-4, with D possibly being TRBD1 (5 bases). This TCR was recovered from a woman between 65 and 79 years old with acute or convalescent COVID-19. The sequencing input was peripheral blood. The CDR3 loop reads CASSLATGGVNEKLFF. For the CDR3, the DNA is TGTGCCAGCAGCTTAGCGACGGGAGGGGTTAATGAAAAACTGTTTTTT.